This TCR beta chain derives from a study of blood T cell repertoires in COVID-19. Across the study: Acute-phase and convalescent COVID-19 samples originated in the United States, Italy and Spain. Sources were T cells, B-cell-depleted T cells, or PBMCs; the material itself was cDNA or gDNA.

In the authors' methods: From reference gene primer amplification, estimates of nucleated cell counts were derived. Clones were sequenced by immunoSEQ multiplex PCR, and TCRdb holds only the in-frame ones, with some missing. That table furnishes V, J and clone size, whereas the DNA furnished D and trimming. This sample has about 210,000 clones, with 82% found just once. The CDR3 sequence is 15 residues long. Trimming removed 4 bases from V and 2 bases from J; junction bases left unmatched: 8. The germline CDR1 and CDR2 sequences are SEHNR and FQNEAQ (reference sequence). The sequence was collected from a woman aged 55-69 years with COVID-19, enrolled during active disease. The chain recombines TRBV7-9 with TRBJ2-7, with TRBD2 identical over 7 bases. The sequencing input was peripheral blood. The CDR3 bases are TGTGCCAGCAGCTCCCGACTAGCAGCGACCTACGAGCAGTACTTC. Encoded protein: CASSSRLAATYEQYF.